This T cell receptor (beta chain) was profiled in a study of early T cells in non-severe SARS-CoV-2 infection. At the level of the study: Sequencing of bulk RNA from unsorted whole blood was done, without chain pairing.

The CDR3 extends over 12 amino acids. Per germline, CDR1 SGHNT and CDR2 YENEEA. Trimming stripped 5 bases from V and 5 bases from J, with 10 bases between. Individual cDNA molecules received unique molecular identifiers during library preparation. In TCRdb, the 5' RACE reads were re-called with MiXCR into one record per CDR3 protein. The sample contains about 50,000 distinct CDR3 sequences, 9.5% to 15% of which appear only once. Study conclusions and caveats: Database matching using VDJdb favored anti-spike CD8 responses, with private and CD4 specificities left missing.

About this clonotype itself: The antigen is not known.

The sequence came from an adult who was a healthcare worker with PCR-confirmed SARS-CoV-2 infection or an uninfected control (not recorded which). The sequencing used whole blood, collected at baseline. The J gene is TRBJ2-7, the V gene TRBV11-3; D is unresolved. As DNA, the CDR3 is TGTGCCAGCAGCGGTAGGGTAAACGAGCAGTACTTC. Protein: CASSGRVNEQYF.